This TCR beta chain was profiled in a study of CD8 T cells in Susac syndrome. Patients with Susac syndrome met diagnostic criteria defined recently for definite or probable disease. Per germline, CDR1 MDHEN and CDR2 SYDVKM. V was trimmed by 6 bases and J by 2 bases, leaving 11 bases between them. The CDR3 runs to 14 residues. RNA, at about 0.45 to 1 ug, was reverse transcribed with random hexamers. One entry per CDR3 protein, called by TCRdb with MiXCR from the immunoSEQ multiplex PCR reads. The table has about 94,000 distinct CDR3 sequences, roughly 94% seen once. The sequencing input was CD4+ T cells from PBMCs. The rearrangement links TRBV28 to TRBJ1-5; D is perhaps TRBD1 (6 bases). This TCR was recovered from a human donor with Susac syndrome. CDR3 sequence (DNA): TGTGCCAGCAGGTTAGGACAGCGCAATCAGCCCCAGCATTTT. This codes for CASRLGQRNQPQHF.